These 16 T cell receptor beta chains were sequenced from one sample in a study of beta chain features in type 1 diabetes. The antigens for these receptors are not known. The study's findings and limits: All four CD4+ subsets of Type 1 diabetes patients contained TCRB CDR3s that were moderately but significantly shorter.

Expressed TCRB transcripts were sequenced after all isolated RNA was converted to cDNA. TCRdb's copy holds only in-frame clones and misses some; the assay was immunoSEQ multiplex PCR. The table has over 200,000 clones, 11% seen once. The sequenced sample was naive CD4+ T cells from blood. These receptors were obtained from a man aged 25-45 years with type 1 diabetes.

This clone was seen more than once but under ten times. The chain is built from TRBV7-2 and TRBJ1-6; D may be TRBD1 (6 bases). Trimming took off 4 bases at V and 7 bases at J, with 8 bases between the two ends. The CDR3 contains 13 residues. Germline CDR1 is SGHTA and CDR2 is FQGNSA. The CDR3 DNA sequence: TGTGCCAGCAGCTCAGGACAGAATTCACCCCTCCACTTT. This translates into CASSSGQNSPLHF. Supplemented by reference TRBV7-2 and TRBJ1-6, the full variable domain reads GAGVSQSPSNKVTEKGKDVELRCDPISGHTALYWYRQSLGQGLEFLIYFQGNSAPDKSGLPSDRFSAERTGGSVSTLTIQRTQQEDSAVYLCASSSGQNSPLHFGNGTRLTVT.

This rearrangement joins TRBV10-3 to TRBJ2-7; 8 bases are a match to TRBD1. V lost 6 bases and J lost 2; bases outside the gene matches: 9. Germline assignment: CDR1 ENHRY and CDR2 SYGVKD. The CDR3 sequence is 15 residues long. CDR3: CAIRGNWTGTYEQYF. For the CDR3, the DNA is TGTGCCATCAGGGGGAATTGGACAGGGACCTACGAGCAGTACTTC.

V gene TRBV9 combines with J gene TRBJ2-1; D is possibly TRBD1 (5 bases). This CDR3 contains 15 residues. Trimming removed 4 bases from V and 7 bases from J, with 18 bases in between. Germline V gives CDR1 SGDLS, CDR2 YYNGEE. The CDR3 nucleotides read TGTGCCAGCAGCCGTAGGCGGCAGGGCTGGAATGAGCAGTTCTTC. It translates to CASSRRRQGWNEQFF.

The V gene is TRBV18, the J gene TRBJ2-4, with no clear D. V was clipped by 5 bases and J by 0 bases, with 8 bases between them. This CDR3 is 14 amino acids long. Germline V gene data show CDR1 as KGHSH and CDR2 as LQKENI. The CDR3 protein is CASSSQIAKNIQYF. CDR3 bases: TGTGCCAGCTCATCTCAGATAGCCAAAAACATTCAGTACTTC. Based on the CDR3 plus reference TRBV18 and TRBJ2-4, the full variable domain is NAGVMQNPRHLVRRRGQEARLRCSPMKGHSHVYWYRQLPEEGLKFMVYLQKENIIDESGMPKERFSAEFPKEGPSILRIQQVVRGDSAAYFCASSSQIAKNIQYFGAGTRLSVL.

V gene TRBV5-4 combines with J gene TRBJ2-3; 8 positions agree with TRBD2. This CDR3 has 15 residues. Trimming at V came to 4 bases and at J to 0 bases, leaving 4 bases not matched to a gene. CDR1 is SGHNT and CDR2 is YYREEE in the germline V gene (reference sequence). The DNA of the CDR3 is TGTGCCAGCAGCACTAGCGGAACTAGCACAGATACGCAGTATTTT. Amino acids: CASSTSGTSTDTQYF.

This clone was counted a few times. The chain has TRBV6-4 and TRBJ2-7, with 10 bases identical to TRBD1. CDR1 MRHNA and CDR2 SNTAGT come from the germline V gene. V shed 6 bases and J 4 bases; nucleotides not matched to a gene: 3. CDR3 length equals 13 residues. The CDR3 coding sequence is TGTGCCAGCAGCCGGGACAGGGGATACGAGCAGTACTTC. This sequence encodes CASSRDRGYEQYF.

As to this clone: Additional DNA sequences in this sample encode the identical CDR3. The chain employs TRBV2 and TRBJ1-1; the D gene is possibly TRBD1 (5 bases). The CDR3 is 14 residues long. With 3 bases removed from V and 1 base from J, the gap between germline ends came to 9 bases. CDR1 is SNHLY, CDR2 FYNNEI, per germline. CDR3 nucleotides: TGTGCCAGCAGTGAGTTGGGGGGGAACACTGAAGCTTTCTTT. Its translation is CASSELGGNTEAFF.

This clone has a handful of counts. J is TRBJ2-7 and V is TRBV28; D possibly corresponds to TRBD1 (5 bases). The CDR3 extends over 13 amino acids. V shed 8 bases and J shed 2 bases, with 13 bases lying between them. Germline assignment: CDR1 MDHEN and CDR2 SYDVKM. Here the CDR3 DNA reads TGTGCCAGCGGCCCGACAGCCGCCTACGAGCAGTACTTC. This encodes CASGPTAAYEQYF. Complete variable domain (other parts from reference TRBV28 and TRBJ2-7): DVKVTQSSRYLVKRTGEKVFLECVQDMDHENMFWYRQDPGLGLRLIYFSYDVKMKEKGDIPEGYSVSREKKERFSLILESASTNQTSMYLCASGPTAAYEQYFGPGTRLTVT.

The J gene is TRBJ1-1, the V gene TRBV14; D is ambiguous. Germline CDR1 reads SGHDN; CDR2 reads FVKESK. The CDR3 runs to 12 residues. Trimming left V 1 base short and J 6 bases short, with 6 bases between. The chain's CDR3 is CASSQVISEAFF. The CDR3 coding sequence is TGTGCCAGCAGCCAAGTTATTTCTGAAGCTTTCTTT.

CDR3 bases: TGTGCCAGCACCATCGCTACGGATACGCAGTATTTT. Its protein product is CASTIATDTQYF. J is TRBJ2-3 and V is TRBV6-6, with no clear D. The CDR3 runs to 12 residues. Germline CDR1 is MNHNY and CDR2 is SVGAGI (reference sequence). The ends were cut back, 7 bases at V and 6 bases at J, with 11 bases in the middle.

The gene calls are TRBV7-9 and TRBJ2-5; 9 nucleotides agree with TRBD1. This CDR3 comprises 16 residues. CDR1 is SEHNR and CDR2 is FQNEAQ in the germline V gene (reference sequence). The ends lost 4 bases at V and 3 bases at J; junction bases unmatched: 9. Here the CDR3 reads CASSSLGTGFEETQYF. The CDR3 nucleotides are TGTGCCAGCAGCTCCCTCGGGACAGGGTTTGAAGAGACCCAGTACTTC.

V and J are TRBV19 and TRBJ1-2; TRBD1 aligns across 7 bases. The CDR3 totals 14 residues. Germline CDR1 is LNHDA and CDR2 is SQIVND (reference sequence). Trimming cost V 8 bases and J 8 bases; bases outside gene matches: 14. In DNA form, the CDR3 reads TGTGCCAGTGGGCTTCACAGGGGACGGGGCGGCTACACCTTC. It translates to CASGLHRGRGGYTF. The full variable domain, completed using reference TRBV19 and TRBJ1-2, is DGGITQSPKYLFRKEGQNVTLSCEQNLNHDAMYWYRQDPGQGLRLIYYSQIVNDFQKGDIAEGYSVSREKKESFPLTVTSAQKNPTAFYLCASGLHRGRGGYTFGSGTRLTVV.

This clone appeared a few times. The rearrangement links TRBV19 to TRBJ2-7; D may be TRBD1 (6 bases). Trimming removed 7 bases from V and 5 bases from J, with 9 bases in between. CDR1 and CDR2 (germline): LNHDA, SQIVND (reference sequence). The CDR3 totals 11 residues. DNA for the CDR3: TGTGCCAGTATGTACAGGGACGAGCAGTACTTC. Protein product: CASMYRDEQYF.

This clone came up a few times. This sequence joins TRBV29-1 and TRBJ1-2; possibly TRBD1 for D (6 bases). V shed 4 bases and J shed 8 bases, with 20 bases lying between them. Germline V gives CDR1 SQVTM, CDR2 ANQGSEA. CDR3 length: 14 amino acids. CDR3 bases: TGCAGCGTTGGTCGTCGAGACAGGCCGCCCGGCTACACCTTC. It codes for CSVGRRDRPPGYTF.

This chain uses TRBV7-9 with TRBJ2-7; 9 bases agree with TRBD1. Per germline, CDR1 SEHNR and CDR2 FQNEAQ (reference sequence). The CDR3 is made up of 14 amino acids. V lost 3 bases, J lost 8 bases, and 8 bases stayed unmatched. CDR3 amino acids: CASSFGTGREQQYF. CDR3 sequence (DNA): TGTGCCAGCAGCTTTGGGACAGGGAGGGAACAGCAGTACTTC.

This clone appeared a few times. This chain connects TRBV7-9 to TRBJ1-2; TRBD1 is a possible D gene (6 bases). From germline, CDR1 is SEHNR and CDR2 FQNEAQ (reference sequence). Trimming pared 2 bases from V and 3 bases from J, leaving 7 bases between. CDR3 length: 13 residues. CDR3 sequence reads: CASSLQGYYGYTF. As DNA, the CDR3 is TGTGCCAGCAGCTTACAGGGGTACTATGGCTACACCTTC.